This T cell receptor (beta chain) derives from a study of blood T cell repertoires in COVID-19. Background on the study: COVID-19 samples, acute and convalescent, were from the United States, Italy and Spain. Sources were T cells, B-cell-depleted T cells, or PBMCs; the material itself was cDNA or gDNA.

The J segment lost 8 bases and the V segment lost 5 bases, leaving 3 bases of the junction unmatched. This CDR3 is 14 amino acids long. Per germline, CDR1 LNHDA and CDR2 SQIVND (reference sequence). In the study's own analysis: Scientists estimated how many nucleated cells there were by amplifying reference gene primers. Using immunoSEQ multiplex PCR, the repertoire was profiled, and TCRdb retains in-frame clones only, with some absent. Clone size and the V and J calls come from that table; the DNA yielded D and trimming. In the table there are over 100,000 clones, about 80% of which are singletons. The rearrangement joins TRBV19 to TRBJ2-2; 12 bases fit TRBD2. The origin of this receptor is a man aged 55 to 70 with active or convalescent COVID-19. The sequencing input was peripheral blood. CDR3 sequence reads: CASSRGLAGGELFF. CDR3 bases: TGTGCCAGTAGTCGCGGACTAGCGGGAGGGGAGCTGTTTTTT.